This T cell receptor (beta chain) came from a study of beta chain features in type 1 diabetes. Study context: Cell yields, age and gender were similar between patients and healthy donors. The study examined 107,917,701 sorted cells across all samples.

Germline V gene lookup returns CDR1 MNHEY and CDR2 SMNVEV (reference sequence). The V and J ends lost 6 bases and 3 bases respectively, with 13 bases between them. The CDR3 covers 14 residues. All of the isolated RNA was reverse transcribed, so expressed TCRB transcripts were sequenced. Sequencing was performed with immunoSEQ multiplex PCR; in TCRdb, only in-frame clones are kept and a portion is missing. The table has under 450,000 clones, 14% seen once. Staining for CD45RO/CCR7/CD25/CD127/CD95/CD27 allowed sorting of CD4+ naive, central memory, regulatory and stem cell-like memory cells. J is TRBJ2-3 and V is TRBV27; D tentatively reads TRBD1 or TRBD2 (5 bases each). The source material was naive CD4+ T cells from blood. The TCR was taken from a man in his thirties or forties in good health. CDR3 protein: CASRTGTLTDTQYF. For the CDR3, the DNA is TGTGCCAGCAGAACCGGGACCCTGACAGATACGCAGTATTTT.